The clone carrying this T cell receptor (beta chain) has only a few counts. Its antigen is still unknown. These data originate in a study of beta chain features in type 1 diabetes. Every isolated RNA sample was fully reverse transcribed, so sequencing captured expressed TCRB transcripts. Repertoires were generated with immunoSEQ multiplex PCR, while TCRdb's copy carries only in-frame clones and drops some. The sample shows around 160,000 clones, around 8.4% of them seen only once. General study points: There was a moderate but significant shortening of TCRB CDR3s in all four CD4+ subsets of Type 1 diabetes patients.

The CDR3 has 18 residues. Germline CDR1 LGHNA, CDR2 YSLEER. V lost 0 bases and J lost 3, with 21 bases in between. V is TRBV4-3 and J is TRBJ2-7; tentative D call: TRBD2 (6 bases). This clonotype originated in a young woman with type 1 diabetes. The material sequenced was central memory CD4+ T cells from blood. CDR3 sequence: CASSQDVTRGVVDYEQYF. The CDR3 nucleotides read TGCGCCAGCAGCCAAGATGTTACGCGGGGAGTCGTCGACTACGAGCAGTACTTC.